The T cell receptor (beta chain) described here comes from a study of CD8+ T cells in alopecia areata. Treatment here: oral pan-JAK inhibitor, 5-10 mg twice daily. Germline CDR1 and CDR2: PRHDT and FYEKMQ (reference sequence). The V segment lost 5 bases and the J segment 7 bases; nucleotides outside the gene matches: 14. This CDR3 comprises 16 residues. As the sequencing template, cDNA was produced by extracting RNA and reverse transcribing it. Clones were read by immunoSEQ multiplex PCR, and TCRdb kept only the in-frame ones, dropping some. Among about 140,000 clones, nearly 55% were seen once, and the ten largest hold around a sixth.

The sequence derives from a human donor with alopecia areata. This chain links TRBV13 with TRBJ2-3; 8 bases match TRBD2. Sequences were derived from CD8+ T cells sorted from blood, sampled at week 4, from a patient treated with tofacitinib. The CDR3 coding sequence is TGTGCCAGCAGCAATTTAGCGGGGAAGTTCCATAATACGCAGTATTTT. Amino acids: CASSNLAGKFHNTQYF.